This section outlines one T cell receptor (beta chain) sequence together with its context. As processed by the authors: Amplified reference gene primers provided the basis for estimating nucleated cell counts. Profiled with immunoSEQ multiplex PCR; TCRdb holds only in-frame clones, not every one. V and J calls and clone size are as listed in that table; D and trimming were resolved from the DNA. The sample shows tens of thousands of clones, nearly 90% of them seen only once. This record belongs to a study of blood T cell repertoires in COVID-19. Study at large: Specimens from acute and convalescent COVID-19 originated in the United States, Italy and Spain. Sample material is recorded as cDNA or gDNA derived from T cells, B-cell-depleted T cells, or PBMCs.

Germline V lookup: CDR1 SGHRS, CDR2 YFSETQ. The CDR3 is 16 amino acids. With 4 bases removed from V and 2 bases from J, the gap between germline ends came to 19 bases. Input material: peripheral blood. The chain carries TRBV5-1 and TRBJ2-7, with D possibly being TRBD1 (7 bases). The TCR originated in a man in his sixties with acute or convalescent COVID-19. The CDR3 loop reads CASSRGDSPYPYEQYF. DNA for the CDR3: TGCGCCAGCAGCCGCGGGGACAGCCCTTACCCCTACGAGCAGTACTTC.